Presented here are 30 T cell receptor beta chains from one specimen sequenced in a study of cytomegalovirus exposure and HLA in healthy donors. Primers for the PCR totalled 60 Vbeta and 13 Jbeta. Libraries were prepared by immunoSEQ multiplex PCR; TCRdb keeps only in-frame clonotypes and omits some of them. The sample yields 100,000 or so clones, more than 75% seen once. Sequenced: PBMCs. The receptors originated from a man between 18 and 35 years old in good health and CMV-seronegative.

The CDR3 reads CASGRDRGNTEAFF. The CDR3 region has the DNA TGTGCCAGCGGTAGGGACAGGGGAAACACTGAAGCTTTCTTT. The V call is TRBV4-2, the J call TRBJ1-1, with TRBD1 matching over 10 bases. CDR1 and CDR2 (germline): LGHNA, YNFKEQ. CDR3 length: 14 residues. The J segment lost 2 bases and the V segment lost 8 bases, leaving 5 bases of the junction unmatched.

This chain joins TRBV27 and TRBJ2-2; 10 bases agree with TRBD1. With V trimmed by 7 bases and J by 9 bases, 14 bases remained unmatched. The germline V gene encodes CDR1 MNHEY and CDR2 SMNVEV (reference sequence). This CDR3 region has 16 residues. CDR3 DNA: TGTGCCAGCAAGGGACAGGGGTCGGCCTGGGCCCGGGAGCTGTTTTTT. It translates to CASKGQGSAWARELFF.

The rearrangement joins TRBV18 to TRBJ2-7, with 11 bases matching TRBD1. CDR3 length: 14 residues. Germline values: CDR1 KGHSH, CDR2 LQKENI. Unmatched junction bases numbered 7, after V lost 5 bases and J lost 7 bases. The CDR3 nucleotides are TGTGCCAGCTCAATAGGACAGGGGGCGAGGGAGCAGTACTTC. It codes for CASSIGQGAREQYF.

V is TRBV5-4 and J is TRBJ1-6; TRBD1 aligns across 8 bases. The germline CDR1 and CDR2 sequences are SGHNT and YYREEE (reference sequence). Trimming at V came to 4 bases and at J to 1 base, leaving 7 bases not matched to a gene. There are 17 residues in the CDR3. The CDR3 sequence: CASSVDRVGSYNSPLHF. CDR3 DNA: TGTGCCAGCAGCGTGGACAGGGTCGGGTCCTATAATTCACCCCTCCACTTT.

The chain recombines TRBV6-1 with TRBJ1-6; 12 bases agree with TRBD1. Germline CDR1 is MNHNS and CDR2 is SASEGT. This CDR3 contains 14 residues. Unmatched junction bases numbered 6, after V lost 9 bases and J lost 9 bases. CDR3 loop: CASRGQGASSPLHF. CDR3 sequence (DNA): TGTGCCAGTAGGGGACAGGGGGCGAGTTCACCCCTCCACTTT.

The CDR3 protein is CASTTSFQGPYEQYF. The CDR3 nucleotides read TGTGCCAGCACCACCTCTTTCCAGGGGCCCTACGAGCAGTACTTC. The J gene is TRBJ2-5, the V gene TRBV6-1, with a tentative D call TRBD1 (6 bases). The J call may not be correct, given that the DNA end is closer to TRBJ2-7. The germline gives CDR1 MNHNS, CDR2 SASEGT. This CDR3 has 15 residues.

J is TRBJ2-1 and V is TRBV18, with a weak D call TRBD2 (7 bases). The CDR3 sequence is 13 residues long. Germline CDR1 KGHSH, CDR2 LQKENI. Deletions cut 8 bases from V and 5 bases from J, with 13 bases between. The CDR3 reads CASQGLADNEQFF. CDR3 DNA sequence: TGTGCCAGCCAGGGGCTAGCGGACAATGAGCAGTTCTTC.

The chain carries TRBV7-6 and TRBJ2-1; no clear D gene. The V end was cut by 5 bases, the J end by 0 bases, with 11 bases between. The CDR3 totals 15 residues. Germline V gene sequence: CDR1 SGHVS, CDR2 FNYEAQ. The CDR3, as DNA: TGTGCCAGCAGCCGAAGATTTAGCTCCTACAATGAGCAGTTCTTC. Translated, it gives CASSRRFSSYNEQFF. Complete variable domain (other parts from reference TRBV7-6 and TRBJ2-1): GAGVSQSPRYKVTKRGQDVALRCDPISGHVSLYWYRQALGQGPEFLTYFNYEAQQDKSGLPNDRFSAERPEGSISTLTIQRTEQRDSAMYRCASSRRFSSYNEQFFGPGTRLTVL.

Comments on this clone: This CDR3 is also generated by other DNA sequences in the sample. The rearrangement joins TRBV7-9 to TRBJ2-3; 8 positions match TRBD2. The CDR3 extends over 14 amino acids. In germline, CDR1 is SEHNR, CDR2 FQNEAQ (reference sequence). The trim removed 5 bases at V and 5 bases at J, leaving 6 bases unmatched. In DNA form, the CDR3 reads TGTGCCAGCAGCCGCCCTACTAGCGGAGATACGCAGTATTTT. Protein product: CASSRPTSGDTQYF.

The J gene is TRBJ1-3, the V gene TRBV5-1; D perhaps matches TRBD1 (5 bases). There are 13 residues in the CDR3. Trimming pared 4 bases from V and 2 bases from J, leaving 7 bases between. The V gene's germline CDR1 is SGHRS and CDR2 YFSETQ. CDR3 region: CASSMGPGNTIYF. CDR3 nucleotides: TGCGCCAGCAGCATGGGGCCTGGAAACACCATATATTTT.

The J gene is TRBJ2-5, the V gene TRBV29-1; D unresolved. The CDR3 has 11 amino acids. The germline V and J ends were trimmed by 6 bases and 4 bases, with 9 bases remaining between them. The germline V gene has CDR1 SQVTM and CDR2 ANQGSEA. The CDR3: CSVQTGETQYF. DNA for the CDR3: TGCAGCGTCCAGACGGGAGAGACCCAGTACTTC.

The rearrangement uses TRBV4-2 and TRBJ2-1, with 8 bases fitting TRBD2. The V and J ends lost 3 bases and 6 bases, in that order; junction bases with no gene match: 10. Germline CDR1 LGHNA, CDR2 YNFKEQ. The CDR3 spans 16 residues. The DNA of the CDR3 is TGTGCCAGCAGCCATGAACCGGGACTAGGGACCAATGAGCAGTTCTTC. This gives the protein CASSHEPGLGTNEQFF.

The chain links TRBV5-1 to TRBJ1-1, with 7 bases lining up with TRBD1. V was clipped by 4 bases and J by 0 bases; unmatched bases: 6. Germline V lookup: CDR1 SGHRS, CDR2 YFSETQ. The CDR3 has 15 amino acids. CDR3 coding DNA: TGCGCCAGCAGCCCCCTGGGACAGCTGAACACTGAAGCTTTCTTT. This gives the protein CASSPLGQLNTEAFF.

V and J are TRBV7-9 and TRBJ1-1; D remains ambiguous. The CDR3 covers 13 residues. Germline V CDR1 and CDR2: SEHNR, FQNEAQ (reference sequence). Trimming stripped 5 bases from V and 3 bases from J, with 10 bases between. The CDR3 protein is CASSPPGHTEAFF. The CDR3 DNA reads as TGTGCCAGCAGCCCTCCTGGGCACACTGAAGCTTTCTTT.

The V and J genes are TRBV19 and TRBJ2-1, with 7 bases lining up with TRBD1. Per germline, CDR1 LNHDA and CDR2 SQIVND (reference sequence). V lost 7 bases, J lost 4 bases, and 7 bases stayed unmatched. The CDR3 covers 14 residues. This chain's CDR3 is CASKLDRLYNEQFF. Written as DNA, the CDR3 is TGTGCCAGTAAATTGGACAGGTTATACAATGAGCAGTTCTTC.

V is TRBV28 and J is TRBJ2-7, with D hard to call. CDR3 length: 15 residues. Trimming took off 4 bases at V and 3 bases at J, with 16 bases between the two ends. Germline V CDR1 and CDR2: MDHEN, SYDVKM. CDR3 nucleotides: TGTGCCAGCAGTTCCGTCGGGTTCGCGAACTACGAGCAGTACTTC. Encoded protein: CASSSVGFANYEQYF.

This chain joins TRBV6-1 and TRBJ2-7; 8 positions match TRBD1. The germline CDR1 and CDR2 sequences are MNHNS and SASEGT. Losses at the gene ends were 3 bases for V and 6 bases for J; bases not matched to a gene: 4. This CDR3 spans 13 amino acids. For the CDR3, the DNA is TGTGCCAGCAGTGAGCCACAGGGGGTCGAGCAGTACTTC. Its protein product is CASSEPQGVEQYF.

A note on this clone: At one boundary the junction diverges from the germline segment, which might be a read error. The chain has TRBV7-9 and TRBJ2-7; D call uncertain. From germline, CDR1 is SEHNR and CDR2 FQNEAQ (reference sequence). CDR3 length: 17 residues. CDR3 in amino acids: CSSSSTPTVDPSYEQYF. The CDR3 DNA reads as TGTTCCAGCAGCTCTACCCCTACAGTTGACCCCTCCTACGAGCAGTACTTC.

This clone was observed a few times. The chain combines TRBV6-5 with TRBJ1-1; D is undetermined. Germline V gene data show CDR1 as MNHEY and CDR2 as SVGAGI. The germline V and J ends were trimmed by 7 bases and 7 bases, with 16 bases remaining between them. This CDR3 has 13 residues. CDR3 in DNA: TGTGCCAGCATCAAAGGCGGAGGTAGTGAAGCTTTCTTT. Amino acid sequence: CASIKGGGSEAFF.

V is TRBV10-3 and J is TRBJ1-4, with TRBD1 identical over 8 bases. The trim removed 4 bases at V and 8 bases at J, leaving 9 bases unmatched. This CDR3 has 15 residues. The germline gives CDR1 ENHRY, CDR2 SYGVKD. The DNA for the CDR3 is TGTGCCATCAGTGGAACGCAGGGGGCTGGGGAAAAACTGTTTTTT. Protein: CAISGTQGAGEKLFF.

The rearrangement joins TRBV5-1 to TRBJ1-4, with 7 bases lining up with TRBD1. Trimming at V came to 4 bases and at J to 6 bases, leaving 12 bases not matched to a gene. The V gene's germline CDR1 is SGHRS and CDR2 YFSETQ. This CDR3 is built from 16 residues. This CDR3 is CASSPATDRPYEKLFF. The CDR3 bases are TGCGCCAGCAGCCCGGCGACGGACAGGCCCTATGAAAAACTGTTTTTT.

The rearrangement joins TRBV5-4 to TRBJ2-7, with 9 bases fitting TRBD1. The germline V gene has CDR1 SGHNT and CDR2 YYREEE (reference sequence). The CDR3 totals 14 residues. The ends lost 3 bases at V and 12 bases at J; junction bases unmatched: 13. CDR3 coding DNA: TGTGCCAGCAGCTCGACCGGGACAGGGAGTTTGCGGTACTTC. Protein: CASSSTGTGSLRYF.

The rearrangement uses TRBV19 and TRBJ1-1, with 8 nucleotides matching TRBD1. The V segment lost 3 bases and the J segment 3 bases; nucleotides outside the gene matches: 9. The CDR3 is 16 residues long. Per germline, CDR1 LNHDA and CDR2 SQIVND (reference sequence). CDR3 nucleotide sequence: TGTGCCAGTAGTATCTCGACAGGGGCTTTGGACACTGAAGCTTTCTTT. Amino acids: CASSISTGALDTEAFF.

The chain couples TRBV6-1 to TRBJ1-2, with D possibly matching TRBD1 (5 bases). Germline CDR1 reads MNHNS; CDR2 reads SASEGT. This CDR3 is 14 amino acids long. The V end was cut by 7 bases, the J end by 3 bases, with 15 bases between. CDR3 in amino acids: CASKTGSGDYGYTF. Written as DNA, the CDR3 is TGTGCCAGCAAAACAGGATCTGGGGACTATGGCTACACCTTC.

The chain employs TRBV15 and TRBJ2-1; TRBD2 matches 7 bases. The CDR3 is 14 residues long. The ends lost 8 bases at V and 5 bases at J; junction bases unmatched: 9. Germline V gene data show CDR1 as LNHNV and CDR2 as YYDKDF (reference sequence). CDR3 sequence reads: CATAPAGRNNEQFF. The CDR3 nucleotides are TGTGCCACCGCACCAGCGGGGAGGAACAATGAGCAGTTCTTC.

This rearrangement joins TRBV18 to TRBJ2-3; 8 positions match TRBD1. This CDR3 contains 12 residues. The germline V gene has CDR1 KGHSH and CDR2 LQKENI. Unmatched junction bases numbered 3, after V lost 3 bases and J lost 10 bases. CDR3 amino acids: CASSPDRAAQYF. Here the CDR3 DNA reads TGTGCCAGCTCACCGGACAGGGCTGCGCAGTATTTT.

This clone was seen just once. The chain recombines TRBV2 with TRBJ2-7, with D possibly matching TRBD2 (6 bases). CDR3 length equals 14 residues. The germline V and J ends were trimmed by 6 bases and 7 bases, with 19 bases remaining between them. Looked up from germline, CDR1 is SNHLY and CDR2 is FYNNEI. In nucleotides, the CDR3 is TGTGCCAGCAGCGTGACGTCTTCCCGGGGGGAGCAGTACTTC. Its translation is CASSVTSSRGEQYF.

This sequence joins TRBV5-4 and TRBJ2-7; 12 bases agree with TRBD1. Germline loops: CDR1 SGHNT, CDR2 YYREEE (reference sequence). The trim removed 5 bases at V and 5 bases at J, leaving 2 bases unmatched. The CDR3 has 13 amino acids. The CDR3 coding sequence is TGTGCCAGCAGGGGACAGGGGGCGAACGAGCAGTACTTC. Amino acids: CASRGQGANEQYF.

This clone rates as medium-sized (0.01 to 0.1%). The chain employs TRBV10-3 and TRBJ1-1; tentatively, D is TRBD1 (6 bases). The CDR3 has 14 residues. From germline, CDR1 is ENHRY and CDR2 SYGVKD. As DNA, the CDR3 is TGTGCTACCAGTACAGGGTCAATGAACACTGAAGCTTTCTTT. As protein: CATSTGSMNTEAFF.

This chain joins TRBV5-6 and TRBJ1-5, with D maybe TRBD1 (6 bases). Germline CDR1 is SGHDT and CDR2 is YYEEEE. The CDR3 is made up of 16 amino acids. Trimming pared 2 bases from V and 2 bases from J, leaving 14 bases between. CDR3 DNA sequence: TGTGCCAGCAGCTTAGGTGGGGGCAGGGGCAATCAGCCCCAGCATTTT. Residues: CASSLGGGRGNQPQHF.